Following are 8 T cell receptor beta chains from one sample sequenced in a study of OX40 agonist ivuxolimab in advanced cancers. Assay used: immunoSEQ multiplex PCR; TCRdb lists only in-frame clones, some missing. The sample holds 25,000 to 30,000 clones; over 90% are singletons and the top ten take roughly 9.4%. Here the sequenced sample was CD4+ or CD8+ T cells sorted from blood, taken in a trial of the OX40 agonist ivuxolimab. The receptor set was obtained from an adult with an advanced solid tumor such as melanoma, head and neck, liver or kidney cancer.

The V gene is TRBV7-9, the J gene TRBJ2-6, with D uncertain. CDR1 and CDR2 (germline): SEHNR, FQNEAQ (reference sequence). Trimming took off 2 bases at V and 1 base at J, with 6 bases between the two ends. This CDR3 contains 15 residues. This CDR3 is CASSLFASGANVLTF. The DNA for the CDR3 is TGTGCCAGCAGCTTATTCGCTTCTGGGGCCAACGTCCTGACTTTC.

The genes are TRBV19 and TRBJ2-7; 9 bases line up with TRBD2. The V gene's germline CDR1 is LNHDA and CDR2 SQIVND (reference sequence). This CDR3 region has 14 residues. J gave up 2 bases and V 3 bases, and 2 bases lay outside the gene matches. CDR3 residues: CASSMTSGAYEQYF. Here the CDR3 DNA reads TGTGCCAGTAGTATGACTAGCGGAGCCTACGAGCAGTACTTC.

This clone is labeled as medium-sized. V and J are TRBV15 and TRBJ2-1, with D possibly being TRBD1 or TRBD2 (6 bases each). V was clipped by 0 bases and J by 8 bases, with 14 bases between them. Germline lookup yields CDR1 LNHNV and CDR2 YYDKDF (reference sequence). The CDR3 contains 15 residues. The CDR3 loop is CATSRDGSSGDEQFF. DNA for the CDR3: TGTGCCACCAGCAGAGACGGGAGCTCAGGGGATGAGCAGTTCTTC.

The chain couples TRBV19 to TRBJ2-3; D may correspond to TRBD1 or TRBD2 (6 bases each). This CDR3 contains 14 residues. V was trimmed by 3 bases and J by 3 bases, leaving 10 bases between them. Germline CDR1 LNHDA, CDR2 SQIVND (reference sequence). The CDR3 sequence is CASSITGRTDTQYF. CDR3 DNA sequence: TGTGCCAGTAGTATTACAGGGAGGACAGATACGCAGTATTTT.

CDR3 amino acids: CASSFPGYEQYF. The DNA of the CDR3 is TGTGCCAGCAGTTTCCCGGGTTACGAGCAGTACTTC. The V and J genes are TRBV27 and TRBJ2-7; D not resolved. Per germline, CDR1 MNHEY and CDR2 SMNVEV (reference sequence). CDR3 length: 12 amino acids. V was clipped by 3 bases and J by 4 bases, with 7 bases between them.

The V gene is TRBV5-1, the J gene TRBJ1-6, with D perhaps matching TRBD1 (5 bases). V dropped 4 bases and J dropped 5 bases, with 10 bases sitting between them. Germline-derived CDR1 and CDR2 are SGHRS and YFSETQ. The length of the CDR3 is 14 residues. CDR3 residues: CASSPGTHNSPLHF. CDR3 nucleotide sequence: TGCGCCAGCAGCCCCGGGACGCATAATTCACCCCTCCACTTT.

This chain links TRBV27 with TRBJ1-1, with 7 bases matching TRBD1. CDR1 and CDR2 (germline): MNHEY, SMNVEV (reference sequence). Trimming removed 5 bases from V and 3 bases from J; junction bases left unmatched: 9. The CDR3 contains 15 residues. This chain's CDR3 is CASSPTGQTYTEAFF. The CDR3 DNA is TGTGCCAGCAGTCCAACGGGACAGACTTACACTGAAGCTTTCTTT.

This sequence joins TRBV5-6 and TRBJ1-1; D uncertain. The germline gives CDR1 SGHDT, CDR2 YYEEEE. This CDR3 spans 13 amino acids. V was pared by 4 bases and J by 0 bases, with 7 bases between. In DNA form, the CDR3 reads TGTGCCAGCAGCGAGGACCTGAACACTGAAGCTTTCTTT. This translates into CASSEDLNTEAFF. The full variable domain, completed using reference TRBV5-6 and TRBJ1-1, is DAGVTQSPTHLIKTRGQQVTLRCSPKSGHDTVSWYQQALGQGPQFIFQYYEEEERQRGNFPDRFSGHQFPNYSSELNVNALLLGDSALYLCASSEDLNTEAFFGQGTRLTVV.